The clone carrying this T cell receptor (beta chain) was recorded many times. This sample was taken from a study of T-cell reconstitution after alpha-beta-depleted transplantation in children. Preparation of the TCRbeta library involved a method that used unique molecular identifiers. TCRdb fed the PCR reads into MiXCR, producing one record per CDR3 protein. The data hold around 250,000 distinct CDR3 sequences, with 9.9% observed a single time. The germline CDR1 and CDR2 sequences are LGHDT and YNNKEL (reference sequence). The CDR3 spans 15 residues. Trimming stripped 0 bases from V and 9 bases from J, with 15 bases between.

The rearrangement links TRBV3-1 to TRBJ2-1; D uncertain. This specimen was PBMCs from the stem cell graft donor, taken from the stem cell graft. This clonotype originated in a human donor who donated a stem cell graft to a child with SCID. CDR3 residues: CASSQEIRKGSEQFF. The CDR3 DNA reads TGTGCCAGCAGCCAAGAGATTAGGAAGGGATCTGAGCAGTTCTTC.